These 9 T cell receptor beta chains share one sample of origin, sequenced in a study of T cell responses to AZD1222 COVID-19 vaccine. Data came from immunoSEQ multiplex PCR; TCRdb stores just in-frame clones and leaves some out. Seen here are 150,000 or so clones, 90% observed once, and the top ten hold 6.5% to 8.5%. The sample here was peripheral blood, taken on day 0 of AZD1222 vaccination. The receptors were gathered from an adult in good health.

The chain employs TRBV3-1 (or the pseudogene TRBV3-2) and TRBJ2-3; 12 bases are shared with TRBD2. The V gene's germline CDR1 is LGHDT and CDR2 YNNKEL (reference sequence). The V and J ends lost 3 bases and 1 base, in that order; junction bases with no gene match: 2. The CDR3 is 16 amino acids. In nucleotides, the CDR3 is TGTGCCAGCAGCCACCTAGCGGGGGGGCGCACAGATACGCAGTATTTT. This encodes CASSHLAGGRTDTQYF.

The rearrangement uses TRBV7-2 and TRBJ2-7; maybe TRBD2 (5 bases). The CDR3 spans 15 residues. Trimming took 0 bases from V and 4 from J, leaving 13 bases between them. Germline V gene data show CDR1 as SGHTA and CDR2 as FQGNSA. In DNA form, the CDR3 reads TGTGCCAGCAGCTTAGCAAGCGGTGCTGGGTACGAGCAGTACTTC. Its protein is CASSLASGAGYEQYF.

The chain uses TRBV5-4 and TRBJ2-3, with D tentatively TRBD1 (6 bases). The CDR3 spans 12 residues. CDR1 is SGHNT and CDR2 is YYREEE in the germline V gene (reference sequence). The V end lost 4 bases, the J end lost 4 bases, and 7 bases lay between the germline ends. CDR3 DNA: TGTGCCAGCAGCGGGGGCGCAGATACGCAGTATTTT. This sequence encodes CASSGGADTQYF. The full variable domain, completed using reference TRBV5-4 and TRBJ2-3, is ETGVTQSPTHLIKTRGQQVTLRCSSQSGHNTVSWYQQALGQGPQFIFQYYREEENGRGNFPPRFSGLQFPNYSSELNVNALELDDSALYLCASSGGADTQYFGPGTRLTVL.

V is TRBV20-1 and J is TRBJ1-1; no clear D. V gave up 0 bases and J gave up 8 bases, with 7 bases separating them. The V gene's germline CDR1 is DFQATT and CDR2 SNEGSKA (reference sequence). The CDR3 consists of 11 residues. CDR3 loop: CSARDPREAFF. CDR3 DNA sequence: TGCAGTGCTAGAGATCCCAGGGAAGCTTTCTTT.

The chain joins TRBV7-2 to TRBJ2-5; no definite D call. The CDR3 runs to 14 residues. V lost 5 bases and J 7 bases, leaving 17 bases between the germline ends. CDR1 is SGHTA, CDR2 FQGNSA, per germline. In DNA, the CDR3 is TGTGCCAGCAGCCCAGAGGCCCGACCGGGGACCCAGTACTTC. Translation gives CASSPEARPGTQYF.

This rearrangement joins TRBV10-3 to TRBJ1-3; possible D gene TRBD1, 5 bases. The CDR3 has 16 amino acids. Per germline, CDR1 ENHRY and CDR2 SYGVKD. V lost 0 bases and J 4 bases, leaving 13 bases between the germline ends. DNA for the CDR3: TGTGCCATCAGTGAGTCTGCAGGGAGCTTAGGAAACACCATATATTTT. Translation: CAISESAGSLGNTIYF.

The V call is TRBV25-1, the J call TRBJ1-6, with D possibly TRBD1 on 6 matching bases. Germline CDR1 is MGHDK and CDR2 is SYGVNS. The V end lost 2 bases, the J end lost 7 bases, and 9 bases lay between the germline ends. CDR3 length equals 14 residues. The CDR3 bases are TGTGCCAGCAGTGAACACAGGGAGAATTCACCCCTCCACTTT. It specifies CASSEHRENSPLHF.

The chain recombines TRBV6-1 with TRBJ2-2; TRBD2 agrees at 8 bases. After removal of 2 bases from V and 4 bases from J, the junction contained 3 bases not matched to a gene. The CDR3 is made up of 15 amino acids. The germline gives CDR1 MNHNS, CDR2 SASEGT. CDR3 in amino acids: CASSELRGVTGELFF. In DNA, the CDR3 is TGTGCCAGCAGTGAATTGCGGGGGGTCACCGGGGAGCTGTTTTTT.

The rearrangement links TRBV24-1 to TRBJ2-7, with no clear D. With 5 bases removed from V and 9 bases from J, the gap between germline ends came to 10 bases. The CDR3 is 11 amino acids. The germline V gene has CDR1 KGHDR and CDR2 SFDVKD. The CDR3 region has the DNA TGTGCCACCAGTGCCCTTTGGAGGCAGTACTTC. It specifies CATSALWRQYF.